Presented here are 32 T cell receptor beta chains from one specimen sequenced in a study of blood T cell repertoires in COVID-19. The method was immunoSEQ multiplex PCR; TCRdb's version includes in-frame clones alone and lacks a portion of them. The table lists around 150,000 clones, 65% to 85% of them singletons. Material: PBMCs or T cells enriched from blood (not recorded which). The receptors stem from a woman in her sixties or seventies who had recovered from COVID-19.

V and J are TRBV10-3 and TRBJ1-6; 8 bases agree with TRBD1. The CDR3 has 13 residues. V lost 6 bases, J lost 10 bases, and 5 bases stayed unmatched. CDR1 ENHRY and CDR2 SYGVKD come from the germline V gene. The CDR3, as DNA: TGTGCCATCAGGCCGGACAGGGAATCACCCCTCCACTTT. Residues: CAIRPDRESPLHF.

The chain recombines TRBV28 with TRBJ2-1; no reliable D call. This CDR3 has 14 amino acids. The V end was cut by 2 bases, the J end by 8 bases, with 13 bases between. CDR1 MDHEN and CDR2 SYDVKM come from the germline V gene. The CDR3 region is CASSLISVGYEQFF. The CDR3 bases are TGTGCCAGCAGTTTAATAAGCGTCGGCTATGAGCAGTTCTTC. The full variable domain, in which reference TRBV28 and TRBJ2-1 provide the parts outside the CDR3, is DVKVTQSSRYLVKRTGEKVFLECVQDMDHENMFWYRQDPGLGLRLIYFSYDVKMKEKGDIPEGYSVSREKKERFSLILESASTNQTSMYLCASSLISVGYEQFFGPGTRLTVL.

This chain joins TRBV11-2 and TRBJ2-5; D is undetermined. Per the germline V gene, CDR1 is SGHAT and CDR2 is FQNNGV. The V end lost 5 bases, the J end lost 4 bases, and 11 bases lay between the germline ends. CDR3 size: 13 residues. CDR3 residues: CASSPSVRETQYF. The CDR3 nucleotides read TGTGCCAGCAGCCCCTCGGTACGAGAGACCCAGTACTTC.

There are a few counts of this clone. The genes are TRBV2 and TRBJ1-6, with TRBD1 identical over 7 bases. Germline lookup yields CDR1 SNHLY and CDR2 FYNNEI. With 5 bases clipped from V and 4 bases from J, the junction kept 8 bases outside the gene matches. The CDR3 length is 16 residues. DNA for the CDR3: TGTGCCAGCAGTCTGACAGGGCGGGCTTATAATTCACCCCTCCACTTT. Protein: CASSLTGRAYNSPLHF.

This clone was seen only once. The chain employs TRBV18 and TRBJ1-4; D gene uncertain. CDR1 is KGHSH, CDR2 LQKENI, per germline. Trimming removed 3 bases at V and 0 bases at J, with 11 bases between. This CDR3 spans 16 amino acids. The chain's CDR3 is CASSPLPGATNEKLFF. CDR3 nucleotides: TGTGCCAGCTCACCCCTTCCCGGGGCAACTAATGAAAAACTGTTTTTT.

This rearrangement joins TRBV14 to TRBJ2-1, with D possibly TRBD1 on 6 matching bases. With 2 bases removed from V and 12 bases from J, the gap between germline ends came to 14 bases. Germline V gene sequence: CDR1 SGHDN, CDR2 FVKESK. CDR3 length: 13 residues. CDR3 sequence: CASSQSSMGAQFF. The DNA of the CDR3 is TGTGCCAGCAGCCAATCCAGTATGGGGGCGCAGTTCTTC.

The rearrangement joins TRBV19 to TRBJ1-3, with D maybe TRBD1 (5 bases). There are 14 residues in the CDR3. Germline loops: CDR1 LNHDA, CDR2 SQIVND (reference sequence). Trimming removed 8 bases from V and 4 bases from J, with 15 bases in between. CDR3 region: CASDSGRSGNTIYF. The CDR3 DNA sequence: TGTGCCAGTGATTCAGGGAGGTCCGGAAACACCATATATTTT.

Only one count was recorded for this clone. This chain joins TRBV15 and TRBJ2-3; weak D call: TRBD2 (5 bases). Trimming removed 1 base at V and 6 bases at J, with 14 bases between. Germline CDR1 LNHNV, CDR2 YYDKDF (reference sequence). This CDR3 comprises 15 residues. CDR3 nucleotide sequence: TGTGCCACCAGCAGAGCTACCGGGAATGTTGATACGCAGTATTTT. Protein sequence: CATSRATGNVDTQYF.

The table lists this clone with a count of one. The V call is TRBV27, the J call TRBJ1-5; 9 bases are a match to TRBD1. The CDR3 length is 16 residues. Germline V lookup: CDR1 MNHEY, CDR2 SMNVEV (reference sequence). The junction had 10 bases not matched to a gene; V was cut back by 5 bases and J by 5 bases. The chain's CDR3 is CASSPGGQGRDQPQHF. In nucleotides, the CDR3 is TGTGCCAGCAGTCCGGGGGGACAGGGTAGAGATCAGCCCCAGCATTTT.

The J gene is TRBJ1-4, the V gene TRBV9; no clear D gene. The CDR3 sequence is 14 residues long. The ends were cut back, 3 bases at V and 3 bases at J, with 9 bases in the middle. In germline, CDR1 is SGDLS, CDR2 YYNGEE. For the CDR3, the DNA is TGTGCCAGCAGCGATCCTGGGCCTAATGAAAAACTGTTTTTT. It translates to CASSDPGPNEKLFF.

The chain couples TRBV5-1 to TRBJ2-1; D is ambiguous. CDR1 and CDR2 (germline): SGHRS, YFSETQ. This CDR3 comprises 14 residues. V lost 0 bases to trimming and J lost 6 bases, with 10 bases between them. The CDR3 bases are TGCGCCAGCAGCTTGGCCGACTCGGTCAATGAGCAGTTCTTC. It specifies CASSLADSVNEQFF.

The chain links TRBV7-2 to TRBJ1-4, with D tentatively TRBD1 (6 bases). CDR3 size: 14 residues. Trimming stripped 1 base from V and 3 bases from J, with 6 bases between. Germline V gene sequence: CDR1 SGHTA, CDR2 FQGNSA. Here the CDR3 DNA reads TGTGCCAGCAGCTTAGGACAGGCTAATGAAAAACTGTTTTTT. Translation gives CASSLGQANEKLFF. Together with reference TRBV7-2 and TRBJ1-4, the CDR3 gives the full variable domain: GAGVSQSPSNKVTEKGKDVELRCDPISGHTALYWYRQSLGQGLEFLIYFQGNSAPDKSGLPSDRFSAERTGGSVSTLTIQRTQQEDSAVYLCASSLGQANEKLFFGSGTQLSVL.

The chain combines TRBV15 with TRBJ1-5, with D hard to call. V was trimmed by 0 bases and J by 0 bases, leaving 12 bases between them. The CDR3 totals 17 residues. CDR1 LNHNV and CDR2 YYDKDF come from the germline V gene (reference sequence). The DNA for the CDR3 is TGTGCCACCAGCAGAGATGGTAGTCTTAATAGCAATCAGCCCCAGCATTTT. It yields the protein CATSRDGSLNSNQPQHF.

The chain has TRBV4-1 and TRBJ1-2; TRBD1 agrees at 8 bases. V trimming: 1 base; J trimming: 5 bases; junction bases outside the gene matches: 15. CDR3 length: 18 amino acids. The germline CDR1 and CDR2 sequences are MGHRA and YSYEKL. Here the CDR3 reads CASSQVPGQAPRGYGYTF. The CDR3 region has the DNA TGCGCCAGCAGCCAAGTCCCGGGACAGGCACCTCGAGGGTATGGCTACACCTTC.

The CDR3 loop is CASSLTGLAAGELFF. CDR3 DNA: TGTGCCAGCAGCTTGACGGGACTAGCAGCCGGGGAGCTGTTTTTT. The chain joins TRBV7-2 to TRBJ2-2; TRBD2 matches 9 bases. The CDR3 has 15 residues. Germline loops: CDR1 SGHTA, CDR2 FQGNSA. V was pared by 3 bases and J by 6 bases, with 5 bases of the junction left unmatched. Full variable domain (missing parts from reference TRBV7-2 and TRBJ2-2): GAGVSQSPSNKVTEKGKDVELRCDPISGHTALYWYRQSLGQGLEFLIYFQGNSAPDKSGLPSDRFSAERTGGSVSTLTIQRTQQEDSAVYLCASSLTGLAAGELFFGEGSRLTVL.

Only one count was recorded for this clone. The gene calls are TRBV10-1 and TRBJ2-3; D might be TRBD1 (6 bases). V was cut by 3 bases and J by 3 bases, with 13 bases left in between. CDR3 length equals 15 residues. The germline V gene has CDR1 WNHNN and CDR2 SYGVQD (reference sequence). CDR3 in DNA: TGCGCCAGCAGTGATGGGGGCCCGGGGACAGATACGCAGTATTTT. Translated: CASSDGGPGTDTQYF.

This chain uses TRBV6-6 with TRBJ1-6; the D is unclear. The ends were cut back, 0 bases at V and 5 bases at J, with 8 bases in the middle. Germline V gene lookup returns CDR1 MNHNY and CDR2 SVGAGI (reference sequence). This CDR3 is 15 amino acids long. This CDR3 reads CASSYSTGDNSPLHF. Here the CDR3 DNA reads TGTGCCAGCAGTTACTCCACCGGGGATAATTCACCCCTCCACTTT.

The CDR3 sequence: CSAGQAATNEKLFF. CDR3 nucleotides: TGCAGCGCCGGACAGGCTGCAACTAATGAAAAACTGTTTTTT. The chain joins TRBV29-1 to TRBJ1-4, with TRBD1 identical over 7 bases. This CDR3 is 14 amino acids long. V was clipped by 7 bases and J by 0 bases; unmatched bases: 5. Germline CDR1 reads SQVTM; CDR2 reads ANQGSEA.

The sample holds a few counts of this clone. J is TRBJ2-7 and V is TRBV4-1; tentatively, D is TRBD2 (5 bases). The length of the CDR3 is 14 residues. V was cut by 1 base and J by 2 bases, with 9 bases left in between. Germline-derived CDR1 and CDR2 are MGHRA and YSYEKL. CDR3 region: CASSQVEDPYEQYF. CDR3 bases: TGCGCCAGCAGCCAAGTGGAGGATCCCTACGAGCAGTACTTC.

The J gene is TRBJ2-7, the V gene TRBV5-1; 12 bases match TRBD2. Germline loops: CDR1 SGHRS, CDR2 YFSETQ. The CDR3 consists of 16 residues. V shed 8 bases and J 2 bases; nucleotides not matched to a gene: 11. Here the CDR3 DNA reads TGCGCCAGTAATGGGGCTAGCGGGAGGGCCCCCTACGAGCAGTACTTC. It encodes CASNGASGRAPYEQYF.

The chain is built from TRBV7-2 and TRBJ1-5; D is possibly TRBD1 (6 bases). Germline CDR1 reads SGHTA; CDR2 reads FQGNSA. Trimming removed 0 bases from V and 6 bases from J, with 15 bases in between. The CDR3 has 16 amino acids. The CDR3 DNA reads TGTGCCAGCAGCTTAGCGGCAGGGGTTCGCGGTCAGCCCCAGCATTTT. It translates to CASSLAAGVRGQPQHF.

As for this clone: Additional DNA sequences in this sample encode the identical CDR3. The rearrangement uses TRBV7-3 and TRBJ2-1; no firm D call. Trimming shortened V by 2 bases and J by 7 bases, and 6 bases separated the two germline ends. The CDR3 length is 12 residues. Germline CDR1 reads SGHTA; CDR2 reads FQGTGA. The CDR3 DNA is TGTGCCAGCAGCTTATCCGGGAATGAGCAGTTCTTC. Protein product: CASSLSGNEQFF.

V gene TRBV7-3 combines with J gene TRBJ2-3; tentative D call: TRBD2 (6 bases). The ends were cut back, 2 bases at V and 0 bases at J, with 9 bases in the middle. Germline V gene sequence: CDR1 SGHTA, CDR2 FQGTGA. This CDR3 contains 15 residues. Here the CDR3 DNA reads TGTGCCAGCAGCTTACGGGGGACTAGCACAGATACGCAGTATTTT. It encodes CASSLRGTSTDTQYF.

The rearrangement links TRBV5-1 to TRBJ2-7; TRBD2 is a possible D gene (6 bases). The CDR3 totals 14 residues. Per germline, CDR1 SGHRS and CDR2 YFSETQ. The V gene lost 1 base and the J gene lost 4 bases, with 12 bases spanning the gap. The DNA of the CDR3 is TGCGCCAGCAGCTTGTCCGGAGGGGAGTACGAGCAGTACTTC. Translated: CASSLSGGEYEQYF.

V is TRBV7-3 and J is TRBJ2-1; TRBD2 is a possible D gene (5 bases). The CDR3 runs to 15 residues. CDR1 is SGHTA and CDR2 is FQGTGA in the germline V gene. The V and J ends lost 5 bases and 2 bases respectively, with 13 bases between them. The CDR3 reads CASSPTSFAYNEQFF. CDR3 DNA: TGTGCCAGCAGCCCAACTAGTTTCGCCTACAATGAGCAGTTCTTC.

The chain is built from TRBV28 and TRBJ1-2; no firm D call. The CDR3 consists of 13 residues. The germline gives CDR1 MDHEN, CDR2 SYDVKM. Between the trimmed V and J ends, which lost 3 bases and 8 bases, there was a span of 13 bases. The CDR3 coding sequence is TGTGCCAGCAGTTTCACAAATGACGGGGGCTACACCTTC. This encodes CASSFTNDGGYTF.

V is TRBV5-8 and J is TRBJ2-7; TRBD2 matches 8 bases. V shed 0 bases, J shed 3 bases, and the junction held 5 bases outside the gene matches. CDR3 length: 15 amino acids. Germline loops: CDR1 SGHTS, CDR2 YDEGEE. The CDR3 loop reads CASSLASGLYYEQYF. The CDR3 DNA reads TGTGCCAGCAGCTTGGCTAGCGGGTTGTACTACGAGCAGTACTTC.

The chain is built from TRBV7-9 and TRBJ1-1; D is uncertain. Per the germline V gene, CDR1 is SEHNR and CDR2 is FQNEAQ (reference sequence). CDR3 length: 13 amino acids. Trimming removed 7 bases from V and 4 bases from J, with 13 bases in between. This CDR3 is CASIQGGRTEAFF. For the CDR3, the DNA is TGTGCCAGCATCCAAGGAGGGCGCACTGAAGCTTTCTTT.

The chain joins TRBV30 to TRBJ1-2, with D perhaps TRBD1 (6 bases). Per the germline V gene, CDR1 is GTSNPN and CDR2 is SVGIG (reference sequence). V was cut by 4 bases and J by 5 bases, with 14 bases left in between. The CDR3 spans 13 residues. The CDR3 nucleotides are TGTGCCTGGACCGGGACACCGAAATATGGCTACACCTTC. Its protein product is CAWTGTPKYGYTF.

Note on this clone: The identical CDR3 is also encoded by other nucleotide sequences in the sample. J is TRBJ2-7 and V is TRBV5-1, with 7 bases that match TRBD1. The CDR3 is 12 residues long. Per germline, CDR1 SGHRS and CDR2 YFSETQ. With 5 bases clipped from V and 7 bases from J, the junction kept 6 bases outside the gene matches. The CDR3 loop is CASSTQGVEQYF. The CDR3 bases are TGCGCCAGCAGTACCCAGGGGGTAGAGCAGTACTTC.

The chain has TRBV11-3 and TRBJ2-3; the D gene is possibly TRBD1 (6 bases). Trimming removed 5 bases at V and 0 bases at J, with 9 bases between. Germline CDR1 and CDR2: SGHNT and YENEEA. The CDR3 runs 14 residues. The CDR3 protein is CASSRTASTDTQYF. CDR3 bases: TGTGCCAGCAGCAGGACAGCTAGCACAGATACGCAGTATTTT.

The chain uses TRBV7-8 and TRBJ1-2, with D possibly matching TRBD1 (5 bases). The V gene's germline CDR1 is SGHVS and CDR2 FQNEAQ. The CDR3 has 13 amino acids. Trimming cost V 7 bases and J 10 bases, with 19 bases left between them. In DNA, the CDR3 is TGTGCCAGCACCCATGGGCCGGGGGGAGCCTACACCTTC. Translation gives CASTHGPGGAYTF.